This T cell receptor beta chain was found in a study of T-cell reconstitution after alpha-beta-depleted transplantation in children. The study, taken as a whole, reports: The main origin of T-cell counts and diversity one year after transplant was newly produced T cells. Surviving recipient T cells and thymic progenitors underlay high day-60 TCRbeta diversity in some patients. Several hundred graft clones that had expanded were reportedly the source of alpha-beta T cells about two months after transplant.

Construction of the TCRbeta library involved unique molecular identifiers. TCRdb ran MiXCR on the PCR reads and lists one entry per CDR3 protein. The sample shows roughly 350,000 distinct CDR3 sequences, 16% of them seen only once. Germline CDR1 and CDR2: DFQATT and SNEGSKA (reference sequence). CDR3 length: 14 residues. V dropped 3 bases and J dropped 5 bases, with 16 bases sitting between them. Of note for this clonotype: Its target is unknown.

The source was PBMCs, mostly from graft donor cells, collected 360 days after TCRalphabeta/CD19-depleted stem cell transplant. The rearrangement links TRBV20-1 to TRBJ1-2, with D hard to call. This TCR was sampled from a male patient under 10 years old who had a stem cell transplant for acute lymphoblastic leukemia, so the T cells may come from the graft donor. Here the CDR3 reads CSASTGLGEYGYTF. Written as DNA, the CDR3 is TGCAGTGCTAGTACTGGACTTGGGGAATATGGCTACACCTTC.